Shown below are 11 T cell receptor beta chains from a single sample sequenced in a study of radiotherapy plus CTLA-4 blockade in lung cancer. Clones were read by immunoSEQ multiplex PCR, and TCRdb kept only the in-frame ones, dropping some. The sample records more than 40,000 clones, about 81% being singletons. The starting material was peripheral blood, obtained from a patient treated with radiotherapy plus ipilimumab. Every receptor here comes from a human donor with non-small cell lung cancer who had stable disease on radiotherapy plus ipilimumab.

The chain employs TRBV18 and TRBJ1-2; 10 bases line up with TRBD1. There are 15 residues in the CDR3. The germline gives CDR1 KGHSH, CDR2 LQKENI. V trimming: 2 bases; J trimming: 3 bases; junction bases outside the gene matches: 3. The CDR3 sequence: CASSPGTGEYYGYTF. DNA for the CDR3: TGTGCCAGCTCACCAGGGACAGGGGAGTACTATGGCTACACCTTC. Complete variable domain (other parts from reference TRBV18 and TRBJ1-2): NAGVMQNPRHLVRRRGQEARLRCSPMKGHSHVYWYRQLPEEGLKFMVYLQKENIIDESGMPKERFSAEFPKEGPSILRIQQVVRGDSAAYFCASSPGTGEYYGYTFGSGTRLTVV.

This clone showed up just a few times. The CDR3, as DNA: TGTGCCAGCAGCAACAGGGGGTGGGAGACCCAGTACTTC. Translation gives CASSNRGWETQYF. The V call is TRBV27, the J call TRBJ2-5; 8 bases match TRBD1. V shed 6 bases and J 5 bases; nucleotides not matched to a gene: 5. Germline V gene sequence: CDR1 MNHEY, CDR2 SMNVEV (reference sequence). The CDR3 totals 13 residues.

Comment on this clone: A junction end diverges from the germline sequence, so it may reflect a read error. The V gene is TRBV27, the J gene TRBJ1-4; D is undetermined. The length of the CDR3 is 12 residues. Germline V gene lookup returns CDR1 MNHEY and CDR2 SMNVEV (reference sequence). CDR3 DNA: TGTGCCAGCAGGCTCCGGGGTGAAAAACCGTTTTTT. Amino acid sequence: CASRLRGEKPFF. The full variable domain, rest sourced from reference TRBV27 and TRBJ1-4, is EAQVTQNPRYLITVTGKKLTVTCSQNMNHEYMSWYRQDPGLGLRQIYYSMNVEVTDKGDVPEGYKVSRKEKRNFPLILESPSPNQTSLYFCASRLRGEKPFFGSGTQLSVL.

The V gene is TRBV6-5, the J gene TRBJ2-2, with 7 positions matching TRBD2. The V gene's germline CDR1 is MNHEY and CDR2 SVGAGI. V lost 0 bases to trimming and J lost 5 bases; unmatched junction nucleotides: 6. The CDR3 consists of 16 residues. Written as DNA, the CDR3 is TGTGCCAGCAGTTACTCGGGCGGGAGTAGGACCGGGGAGCTGTTTTTT. Translated, it gives CASSYSGGSRTGELFF.

The chain recombines TRBV9 with TRBJ2-3; D is unclear. V was pared by 0 bases and J by 0 bases, with 11 bases between. The CDR3 runs to 16 residues. The germline gives CDR1 SGDLS, CDR2 YYNGEE. CDR3 sequence (DNA): TGTGCCAGCAGCGTAGGGGTCAGAGCGAGCACAGATACGCAGTATTTT. The encoded protein is CASSVGVRASTDTQYF.

This clone was detected a few times. The chain uses TRBV27 and TRBJ2-5, with D perhaps matching TRBD2 (5 bases). In germline, CDR1 is MNHEY, CDR2 SMNVEV (reference sequence). The CDR3 covers 15 residues. The germline V and J ends were trimmed by 8 bases and 4 bases, with 20 bases remaining between them. CDR3 in DNA: TGTGCCAGCTCAGACACCTCCGGTGGGAGAGAGACCCAGTACTTC. Translated, it gives CASSDTSGGRETQYF.

The gene calls are TRBV21-1 and TRBJ2-7; the D call in the table, TRBD1, was not verified against the DNA. TRBV21-1 has pseudogene status. CDR3 size: 15 residues. CDR3 DNA sequence: TGTGCCAGCAGGAAAGGGGGGACACCTTTCTACGAGCAGTACTTC. Translated, it gives CASRKGGTPFYEQYF.

The chain employs TRBV5-1 and TRBJ2-1; tentative D call: TRBD2 (6 bases). Germline assignment: CDR1 SGHRS and CDR2 YFSETQ. The CDR3 covers 16 residues. V was pared by 4 bases and J by 6 bases, with 20 bases between. The CDR3, as DNA: TGCGCCAGCAGCGTAACGGGAGCCCCGCTTAGCAATGAGCAGTTCTTC. This sequence encodes CASSVTGAPLSNEQFF.

This clone was detected once. V gene TRBV30 combines with J gene TRBJ2-3, with D maybe TRBD2 (5 bases). The V gene's germline CDR1 is GTSNPN and CDR2 SVGIG (reference sequence). V was cut by 1 base and J by 0 bases, with 8 bases left in between. CDR3 length equals 14 residues. The CDR3 loop is CAWSADSSTDTQYF. As DNA, the CDR3 is TGTGCCTGGAGTGCGGACTCGAGCACAGATACGCAGTATTTT.

In the case of this clone: This sample also contains other DNA sequences that code for the same CDR3. The chain combines TRBV18 with TRBJ2-5, with TRBD2 matching 14 bases. The germline V gene has CDR1 KGHSH and CDR2 LQKENI. This CDR3 has 16 residues. The V gene end was trimmed by 8 bases and the J gene end by 5 bases; junction bases not matched to a gene: 10. CDR3 sequence (DNA): TGTGCCAGCGCGTCGTTGGGACTAGCGGGAGCGGAGACCCAGTACTTC. This gives the protein CASASLGLAGAETQYF.

This chain joins TRBV7-2 and TRBJ1-2; D is uncertain. The CDR3 is 15 amino acids. Trimming took off 4 bases at V and 3 bases at J, with 15 bases between the two ends. Germline V gives CDR1 SGHTA, CDR2 FQGNSA. The CDR3 region is CASSSGTVTYYGYTF. The CDR3, as DNA: TGTGCCAGCAGCTCCGGCACAGTCACTTACTATGGCTACACCTTC.